The present T cell receptor beta chain was sequenced within a study of glioma-infiltrating T cells after dendritic cell vaccination. Study-wide findings and caveats: Only a small number of patients had complete blood and tumor samples.

The immunoSEQ assay amplified TCRB CDR3 from up to about 2 ug DNA. Here immunoSEQ multiplex PCR was the method, and the copy in TCRdb shows in-frame clones only, minus some. The sample has under 130,000 clones, about four fifths seen once. This CDR3 is built from 18 residues. Germline V gives CDR1 SGHNT, CDR2 YYREEE (reference sequence). The germline V and J ends were trimmed by 4 bases and 0 bases, with 17 bases remaining between them. Only patients with spare fresh-frozen tumor and over two years of follow-up were included. None of the glioblastoma patients had an isocitrate dehydrogenase mutation. Details on this clone: Its specificity is not known.

The sequences come from blood, collected before dendritic cell vaccination. The sequence was collected from a human donor with glioblastoma. This chain joins TRBV5-4 and TRBJ1-6; D might be TRBD1 (5 bases). CDR3 residues: CASSPDTFESSYNSPLHF. In DNA form, the CDR3 reads TGTGCCAGCAGCCCGGACACCTTCGAGAGCTCCTATAATTCACCCCTCCACTTT.